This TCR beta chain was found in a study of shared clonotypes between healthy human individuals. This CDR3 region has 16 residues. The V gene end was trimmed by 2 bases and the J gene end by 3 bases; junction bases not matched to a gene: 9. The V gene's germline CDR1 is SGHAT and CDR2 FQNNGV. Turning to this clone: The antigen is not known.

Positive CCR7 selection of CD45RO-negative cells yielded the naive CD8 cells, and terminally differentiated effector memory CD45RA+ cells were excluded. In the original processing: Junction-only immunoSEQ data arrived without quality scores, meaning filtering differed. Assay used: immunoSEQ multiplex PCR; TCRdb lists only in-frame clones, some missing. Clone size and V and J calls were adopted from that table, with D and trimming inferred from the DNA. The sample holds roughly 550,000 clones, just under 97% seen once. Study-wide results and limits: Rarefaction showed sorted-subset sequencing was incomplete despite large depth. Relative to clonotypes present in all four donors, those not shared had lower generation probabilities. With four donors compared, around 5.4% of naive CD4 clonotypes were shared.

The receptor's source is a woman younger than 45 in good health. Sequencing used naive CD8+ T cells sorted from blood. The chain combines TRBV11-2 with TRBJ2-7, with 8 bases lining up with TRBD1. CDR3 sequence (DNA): TGTGCCAGCAGCTTAAGACCCGGGACAGGAGACTACGAGCAGTACTTC. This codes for CASSLRPGTGDYEQYF.